The clone carrying this TCR beta chain was counted between two and nine times. Its antigen is still unknown. The data stem from a study of T cell repertoires in cytomegalovirus infection. One entry per CDR3 protein results from TCRdb running MiXCR on the reads. The sample yields 650,000 to 850,000 distinct CDR3 sequences, 25% to 35% seen once. Germline values: CDR1 MNHNS, CDR2 SASEGT. CDR3 length: 14 amino acids. V was shortened by 11 bases and J by 4 bases, with 18 bases between the two germline ends. The chain joins TRBV6-1 to TRBJ1-5; a possible D gene is TRBD1 (6 bases). The source was cultured CD8+ T cells from PBMCs, collected from culture after CMV antigen stimulation. This TCR came from a human donor in good health (CMV status not recorded). Some clones in this sample may be carry-over from other donors' samples. CDR3 in DNA: TGTGCCGCCGCGCACAGGGTATGGAATCAGCCCCAGCATTTT. It encodes CAAAHRVWNQPQHF.